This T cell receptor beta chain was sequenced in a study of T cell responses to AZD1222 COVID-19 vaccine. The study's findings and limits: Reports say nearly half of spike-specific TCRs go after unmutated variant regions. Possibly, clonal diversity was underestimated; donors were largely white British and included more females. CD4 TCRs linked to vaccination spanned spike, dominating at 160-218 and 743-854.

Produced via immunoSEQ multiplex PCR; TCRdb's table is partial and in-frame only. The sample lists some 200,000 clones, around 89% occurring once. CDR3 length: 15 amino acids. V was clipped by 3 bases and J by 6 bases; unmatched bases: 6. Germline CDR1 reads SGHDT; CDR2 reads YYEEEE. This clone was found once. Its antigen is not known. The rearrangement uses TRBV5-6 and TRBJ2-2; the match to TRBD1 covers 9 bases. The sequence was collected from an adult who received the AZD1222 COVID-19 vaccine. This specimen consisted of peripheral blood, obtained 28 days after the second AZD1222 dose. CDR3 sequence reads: CASSWGQGSAGELFF. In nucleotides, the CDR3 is TGTGCCAGCAGCTGGGGACAGGGTAGTGCCGGGGAGCTGTTTTTT.